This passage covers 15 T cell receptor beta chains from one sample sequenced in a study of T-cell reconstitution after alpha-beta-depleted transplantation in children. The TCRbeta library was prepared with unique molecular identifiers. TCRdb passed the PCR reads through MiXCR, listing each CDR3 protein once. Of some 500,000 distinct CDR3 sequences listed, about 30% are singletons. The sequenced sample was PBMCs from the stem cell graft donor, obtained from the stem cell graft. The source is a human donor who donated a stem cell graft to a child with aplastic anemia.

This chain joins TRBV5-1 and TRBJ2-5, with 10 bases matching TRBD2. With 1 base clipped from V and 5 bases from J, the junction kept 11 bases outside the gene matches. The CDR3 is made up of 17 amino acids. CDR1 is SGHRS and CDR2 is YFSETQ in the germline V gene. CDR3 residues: CASSLSASGSLRETQYF. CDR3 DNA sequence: TGCGCCAGCAGCTTGTCGGCTAGCGGGAGCCTCAGGGAGACCCAGTACTTC.

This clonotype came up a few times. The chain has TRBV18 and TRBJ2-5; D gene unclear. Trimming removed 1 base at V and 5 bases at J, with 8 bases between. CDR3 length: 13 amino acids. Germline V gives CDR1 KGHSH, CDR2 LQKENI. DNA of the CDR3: TGTGCCAGCTCACCACTCCCTCGGGAGACCCAGTACTTC. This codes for CASSPLPRETQYF.

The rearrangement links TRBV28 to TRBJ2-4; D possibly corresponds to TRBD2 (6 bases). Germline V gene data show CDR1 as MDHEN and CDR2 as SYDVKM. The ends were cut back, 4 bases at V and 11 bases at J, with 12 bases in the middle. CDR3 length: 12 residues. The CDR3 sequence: CASSSGGRFQYF. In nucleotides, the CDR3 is TGTGCCAGCAGTTCCGGAGGGCGGTTTCAGTACTTC.

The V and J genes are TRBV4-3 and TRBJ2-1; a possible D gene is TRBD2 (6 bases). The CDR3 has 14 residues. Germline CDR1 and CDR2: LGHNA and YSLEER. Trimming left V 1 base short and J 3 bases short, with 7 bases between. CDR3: CASSQGGIYNEQFF. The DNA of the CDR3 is TGCGCCAGCAGCCAAGGCGGGATCTACAATGAGCAGTTCTTC.

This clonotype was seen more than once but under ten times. CDR3 coding DNA: TGCAGTGCCCTGCAGAACATTCAGTACTTC. This encodes CSALQNIQYF. V and J are TRBV20-1 and TRBJ2-4; D remains ambiguous. The V and J ends lost 6 bases and 7 bases respectively, with 7 bases between them. The CDR3 loop spans 10 amino acids. Germline V lookup: CDR1 DFQATT, CDR2 SNEGSKA (reference sequence).

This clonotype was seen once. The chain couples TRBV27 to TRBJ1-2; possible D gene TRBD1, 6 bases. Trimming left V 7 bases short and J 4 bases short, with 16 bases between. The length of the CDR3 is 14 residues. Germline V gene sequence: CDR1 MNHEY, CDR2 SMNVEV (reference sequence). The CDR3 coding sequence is TGTGCCAGCAAAAAGATGGGGGGCATCTATGGCTACACCTTC. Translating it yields CASKKMGGIYGYTF.

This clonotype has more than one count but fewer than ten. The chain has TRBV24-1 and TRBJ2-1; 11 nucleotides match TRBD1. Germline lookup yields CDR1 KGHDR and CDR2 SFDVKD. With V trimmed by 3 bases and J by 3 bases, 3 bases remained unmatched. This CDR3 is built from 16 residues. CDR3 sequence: CATSDPGTGGYNEQFF. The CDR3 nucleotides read TGTGCCACCAGTGATCCCGGGACAGGGGGCTACAATGAGCAGTTCTTC.

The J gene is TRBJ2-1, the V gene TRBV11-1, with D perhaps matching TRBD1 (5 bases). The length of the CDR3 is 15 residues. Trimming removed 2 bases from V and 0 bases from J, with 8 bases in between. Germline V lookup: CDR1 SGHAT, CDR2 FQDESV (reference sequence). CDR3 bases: TGTGCCAGCAGCTTAAGGGGTTTCTCCTACAATGAGCAGTTCTTC. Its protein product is CASSLRGFSYNEQFF.

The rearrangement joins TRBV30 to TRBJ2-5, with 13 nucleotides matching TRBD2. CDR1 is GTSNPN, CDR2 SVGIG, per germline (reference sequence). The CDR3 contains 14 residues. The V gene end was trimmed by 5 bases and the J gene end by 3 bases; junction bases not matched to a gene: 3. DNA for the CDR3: TGTGCCTGGGGACTAGCGGGAGTCGAAGAGACCCAGTACTTC. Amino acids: CAWGLAGVEETQYF.

The CDR3 DNA sequence: TGTGCCAGCAGTTACTCGACGGGAGGCTACGAGCAGTACTTC. Amino acid sequence: CASSYSTGGYEQYF. The gene calls are TRBV6-5 and TRBJ2-7; 7 nucleotides match TRBD2. The V gene end was trimmed by 0 bases and the J gene end by 3 bases; junction bases not matched to a gene: 2. Looked up from germline, CDR1 is MNHEY and CDR2 is SVGAGI. The CDR3 is made up of 14 amino acids.

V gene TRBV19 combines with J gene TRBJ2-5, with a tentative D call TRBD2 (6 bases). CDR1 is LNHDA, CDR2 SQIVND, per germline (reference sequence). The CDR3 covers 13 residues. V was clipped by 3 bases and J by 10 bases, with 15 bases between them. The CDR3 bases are TGTGCCAGTAGTATTCCATCGGGAGAGGTCCAGTACTTC. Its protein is CASSIPSGEVQYF.

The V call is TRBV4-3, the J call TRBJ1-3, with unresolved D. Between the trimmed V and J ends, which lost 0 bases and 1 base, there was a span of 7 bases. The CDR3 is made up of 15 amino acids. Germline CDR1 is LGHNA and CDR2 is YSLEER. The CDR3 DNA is TGCGCCAGCAGCCAAGATGCCAGGTCTGGAAACACCATATATTTT. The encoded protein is CASSQDARSGNTIYF.

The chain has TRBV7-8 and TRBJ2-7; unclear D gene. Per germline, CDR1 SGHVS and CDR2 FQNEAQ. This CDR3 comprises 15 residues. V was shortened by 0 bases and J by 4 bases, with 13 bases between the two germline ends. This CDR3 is CASSLAPDGAYEQYF. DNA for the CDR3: TGTGCCAGCAGCTTAGCGCCCGACGGAGCTTACGAGCAGTACTTC.

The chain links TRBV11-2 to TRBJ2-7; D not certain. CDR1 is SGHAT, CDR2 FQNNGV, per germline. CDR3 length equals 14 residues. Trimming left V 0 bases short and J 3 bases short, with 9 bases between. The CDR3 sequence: CASSLDLWGYEQYF. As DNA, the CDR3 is TGTGCCAGCAGCTTAGATCTATGGGGCTACGAGCAGTACTTC.

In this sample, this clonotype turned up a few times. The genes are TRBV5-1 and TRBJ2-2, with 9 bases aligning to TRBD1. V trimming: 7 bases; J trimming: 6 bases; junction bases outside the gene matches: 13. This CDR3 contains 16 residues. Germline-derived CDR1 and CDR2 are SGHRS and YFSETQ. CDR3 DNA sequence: TGCGCCAGCGGCCTAACAGGGGGCAGATTCGCCGGGGAGCTGTTTTTT. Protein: CASGLTGGRFAGELFF.